The 27 T cell receptor beta chains reported below all come from one sample, sequenced in a study of beta chain features in type 1 diabetes. The investigators reverse transcribed all of the isolated RNA, so they sequenced expressed TCRB transcripts. Generated by immunoSEQ multiplex PCR, the TCRdb table keeps only in-frame clones and is missing some. The data hold 350,000 or so clones, with 20% observed a single time. Sequenced material: naive CD4+ T cells from blood. The receptors stem from a woman aged 18-29 years in good health.

This chain connects TRBV18 to TRBJ1-1; 11 nucleotides align to TRBD1. Trimming at V came to 4 bases and at J to 2 bases, leaving 9 bases not matched to a gene. Germline lookup yields CDR1 KGHSH and CDR2 LQKENI. CDR3 length equals 17 residues. DNA of the CDR3: TGTGCCAGCTCACGACCGGGACAGGGGGTCGGCAACACTGAAGCTTTCTTT. Its translation: CASSRPGQGVGNTEAFF.

This clone came up a few times. The V gene is TRBV7-2, the J gene TRBJ1-3; unclear D gene. CDR3 length: 15 amino acids. V was clipped by 4 bases and J by 1 base, with 11 bases between them. Looked up from germline, CDR1 is SGHTA and CDR2 is FQGNSA. This CDR3 reads CASSSPLRSGNTIYF. CDR3 in DNA: TGTGCCAGCAGCTCACCGTTGAGGTCTGGAAACACCATATATTTT.

The chain is built from TRBV2 and TRBJ2-5; D is possibly TRBD2 (6 bases). V was clipped by 6 bases and J by 4 bases, with 15 bases between them. Germline CDR1 reads SNHLY; CDR2 reads FYNNEI. This CDR3 is built from 14 residues. CDR3 sequence: CASRREGGRETQYF. The CDR3 coding sequence is TGTGCCAGCAGGCGAGAGGGAGGCCGAGAGACCCAGTACTTC.

This clone turned up a few times. The V and J genes are TRBV6-6 and TRBJ2-7, with 7 bases matching TRBD1. V dropped 7 bases and J dropped 4; count of bases not matched to a gene: 4. Germline values: CDR1 MNHNY, CDR2 SVGAGI (reference sequence). CDR3 size: 12 residues. This chain's CDR3 is CASTQGVYEQYF. In nucleotides, the CDR3 is TGTGCCAGCACCCAGGGGGTGTACGAGCAGTACTTC.

The chain recombines TRBV7-2 with TRBJ2-5; TRBD1 agrees at 7 bases. Unmatched junction bases numbered 8, after V lost 1 base and J lost 0 bases. This CDR3 contains 17 residues. In germline, CDR1 is SGHTA, CDR2 FQGNSA. In nucleotides, the CDR3 is TGTGCCAGCAGCTTAGGACATGGCGACAGGGACCAAGAGACCCAGTACTTC. This encodes CASSLGHGDRDQETQYF.

The chain carries TRBV5-1 and TRBJ2-1; D may be TRBD1 (5 bases). V dropped 0 bases and J dropped 5 bases, with 12 bases sitting between them. The CDR3 contains 15 residues. The V gene's germline CDR1 is SGHRS and CDR2 YFSETQ. The CDR3 loop is CASSLEGQGDNEQFF. CDR3 DNA sequence: TGCGCCAGCAGCTTGGAAGGTCAGGGCGACAATGAGCAGTTCTTC.

J is TRBJ1-1 and V is TRBV30; no clear D gene. The CDR3 is 14 residues long. The germline V gene encodes CDR1 GTSNPN and CDR2 SVGIG (reference sequence). V lost 4 bases, J lost 5 bases, and 17 bases lay in between. CDR3 in DNA: TGTGCCTGGATTATTAGCGAATCTGCTACTGAAGCTTTCTTT. This encodes CAWIISESATEAFF.

The chain employs TRBV30 and TRBJ2-2; D may be TRBD2 (6 bases). Per the germline V gene, CDR1 is GTSNPN and CDR2 is SVGIG (reference sequence). The CDR3 contains 13 residues. The V end lost 6 bases, the J end lost 4 bases, and 12 bases lay between the germline ends. The CDR3 DNA sequence: TGTGCCTGTTCGACGGGGGTCACCGGGGAGCTGTTTTTT. Protein sequence: CACSTGVTGELFF.

This clone was seen a handful of times. The chain joins TRBV6-6 to TRBJ2-3; tentatively, D is TRBD1 (5 bases). The germline V gene has CDR1 MNHNY and CDR2 SVGAGI (reference sequence). V gave up 4 bases and J gave up 2 bases, with 13 bases separating them. This CDR3 has 15 residues. CDR3 coding DNA: TGTGCCAGCAGTTTACCCCAGGGCTCCACAGATACGCAGTATTTT. Protein product: CASSLPQGSTDTQYF.

The chain couples TRBV7-9 to TRBJ2-1, with 7 nucleotides matching TRBD2. Germline CDR1 is SEHNR and CDR2 is FQNEAQ (reference sequence). The CDR3 is made up of 14 amino acids. The V and J ends lost 4 bases and 3 bases, in that order; junction bases with no gene match: 3. The chain's CDR3 is CASSSGTIYNEQFF. CDR3 bases: TGTGCCAGCAGCTCCGGGACTATCTACAATGAGCAGTTCTTC.

In this sample, this clone turned up a few times. The chain is built from TRBV7-2 and TRBJ2-1; D not resolved. Trimming shortened V by 3 bases and J by 7 bases, and 13 bases separated the two germline ends. From germline, CDR1 is SGHTA and CDR2 FQGNSA. This CDR3 is built from 14 residues. CDR3 coding DNA: TGTGCCAGCAGCTTCGTCCCAGGCCGGAATGAGCAGTTCTTC. It is translated as CASSFVPGRNEQFF. Complete variable domain (other parts from reference TRBV7-2 and TRBJ2-1): GAGVSQSPSNKVTEKGKDVELRCDPISGHTALYWYRQSLGQGLEFLIYFQGNSAPDKSGLPSDRFSAERTGGSVSTLTIQRTQQEDSAVYLCASSFVPGRNEQFFGPGTRLTVL.

This clone was observed a few times. The chain uses TRBV7-9 and TRBJ2-1, with TRBD1 matching 7 bases. CDR3 length equals 15 residues. Germline values: CDR1 SEHNR, CDR2 FQNEAQ (reference sequence). The V gene end was trimmed by 5 bases and the J gene end by 4 bases; junction bases not matched to a gene: 8. The CDR3 protein is CASSPRGQHYNEQFF. CDR3 DNA: TGTGCCAGCAGCCCCCGGGGACAGCATTACAATGAGCAGTTCTTC.

This clone appeared a few times. V gene TRBV6-1 combines with J gene TRBJ2-6, with a weak D call TRBD1 (6 bases). The CDR3 covers 15 residues. CDR1 is MNHNS and CDR2 is SASEGT in the germline V gene. V lost 2 bases and J lost 3, with 8 bases in between. CDR3: CASSEWGLGANVLTF. CDR3 bases: TGTGCCAGCAGTGAATGGGGGCTTGGGGCCAACGTCCTGACTTTC.

This clone has only a few counts. Additional DNA sequences in this sample encode the identical CDR3. The chain has TRBV18 and TRBJ1-2; 9 nucleotides agree with TRBD1. The CDR3 contains 13 residues. J was trimmed by 6 bases and V by 6 bases; bases with no gene match: 5. Germline-derived CDR1 and CDR2 are KGHSH and LQKENI. This chain's CDR3 is CASSQQGAHGYTF. In DNA form, the CDR3 reads TGTGCCAGCTCCCAACAGGGGGCACATGGCTACACCTTC.

This clone was detected only a few times. The CDR3, as DNA: TGTGCCAGCAGCTTAGAAAGCGATAGCTCCTACGAGCAGTACTTC. Its protein is CASSLESDSSYEQYF. The genes are TRBV7-2 and TRBJ2-7, with D unresolved. Trimming pared 1 base from V and 0 bases from J, leaving 10 bases between. The CDR3 extends over 15 amino acids. Per the germline V gene, CDR1 is SGHTA and CDR2 is FQGNSA.

The V call is TRBV9, the J call TRBJ2-2; D may be TRBD2 (5 bases). The CDR3 extends over 14 amino acids. Germline V gives CDR1 SGDLS, CDR2 YYNGEE. Trimming stripped 4 bases from V and 6 bases from J, with 13 bases between. CDR3 in amino acids: CASSSTSYPGELFF. In DNA form, the CDR3 reads TGTGCCAGCAGCTCTACTAGTTATCCCGGGGAGCTGTTTTTT.

This clone was recorded a few times. V gene TRBV5-1 combines with J gene TRBJ2-7; D is unclear. The CDR3 runs 13 residues. The V gene lost 0 bases and the J gene lost 4 bases, with 8 bases spanning the gap. From germline, CDR1 is SGHRS and CDR2 YFSETQ. In nucleotides, the CDR3 is TGCGCCAGCAGCTTGGTAATTGAGTACGAGCAGTACTTC. Residues: CASSLVIEYEQYF.

Written as DNA, the CDR3 is TGTGCCAGCTCAGGGGAGGCTGAAGCTTTCTTT. Encoded protein: CASSGEAEAFF. This chain joins TRBV18 and TRBJ1-1; no clear D gene. The germline CDR1 and CDR2 sequences are KGHSH and LQKENI. Trimming stripped 5 bases from V and 6 bases from J, with 7 bases between. The CDR3 consists of 11 residues. The full variable domain, completed using reference TRBV18 and TRBJ1-1, is NAGVMQNPRHLVRRRGQEARLRCSPMKGHSHVYWYRQLPEEGLKFMVYLQKENIIDESGMPKERFSAEFPKEGPSILRIQQVVRGDSAAYFCASSGEAEAFFGQGTRLTVV.

This sequence joins TRBV30 and TRBJ2-7, with TRBD1 matching over 9 bases. Germline CDR1 is GTSNPN and CDR2 is SVGIG (reference sequence). There are 12 residues in the CDR3. V shed 8 bases, J shed 4 bases, and the junction held 6 bases outside the gene matches. CDR3 protein: CAGGQGGYEQYF. As DNA, the CDR3 is TGTGCCGGGGGACAGGGTGGGTACGAGCAGTACTTC.

This clone was seen once. This chain joins TRBV10-3 and TRBJ1-2; TRBD1 is a possible D gene (6 bases). CDR1 is ENHRY, CDR2 SYGVKD, per germline. The CDR3 spans 13 residues. Trimming cost V 10 bases and J 5 bases, with 17 bases left between them. CDR3 amino acids: CASTRGGEYGYTF. The DNA for the CDR3 is TGTGCCAGTACTCGCGGGGGCGAATATGGCTACACCTTC.

This clone has more than one count but fewer than ten. This chain uses TRBV18 with TRBJ1-5, with D uncertain. Trimming removed 8 bases at V and 0 bases at J, with 11 bases between. The V gene's germline CDR1 is KGHSH and CDR2 LQKENI. The CDR3 extends over 14 amino acids. Here the CDR3 reads CASTEGVSNQPQHF. The CDR3 coding sequence is TGTGCCAGCACGGAGGGAGTTAGCAATCAGCCCCAGCATTTT.

The chain has TRBV7-9 and TRBJ2-1, with 8 bases lining up with TRBD2. The CDR3 is 18 residues long. Germline V gene data show CDR1 as SEHNR and CDR2 as FQNEAQ (reference sequence). The V and J ends lost 7 bases and 3 bases, in that order; junction bases with no gene match: 17. CDR3 DNA sequence: TGTGCCAGCACCCGCGGGCCAACTAGCGGCCTAAGCTACAATGAGCAGTTCTTC. This gives the protein CASTRGPTSGLSYNEQFF.

This clone was picked up a small number of times. The rearrangement links TRBV30 to TRBJ1-1, with a possible D match to TRBD1 (5 bases). Between the trimmed V and J ends, which lost 5 bases and 0 bases, there was a span of 16 bases. From germline, CDR1 is GTSNPN and CDR2 SVGIG (reference sequence). This CDR3 region has 15 residues. CDR3 loop: CAWGGRAGVNTEAFF. As DNA, the CDR3 is TGTGCCTGGGGGGGAAGGGCGGGAGTGAACACTGAAGCTTTCTTT.

The chain joins TRBV9 to TRBJ2-1; 8 nucleotides match TRBD1. CDR1 SGDLS and CDR2 YYNGEE come from the germline V gene. V lost 0 bases and J lost 6; bases outside the gene matches: 5. The CDR3 loop spans 15 amino acids. CDR3 in amino acids: CASSVGQGASNEQFF. In DNA, the CDR3 is TGTGCCAGCAGCGTAGGGCAGGGGGCTTCCAATGAGCAGTTCTTC.

The chain uses TRBV7-2 and TRBJ2-3; 8 bases map to TRBD2. The J segment lost 0 bases and the V segment lost 8 bases, leaving 4 bases of the junction unmatched. Germline V gives CDR1 SGHTA, CDR2 FQGNSA. The CDR3 runs to 14 residues. The DNA of the CDR3 is TGTGCCAGCCGAGCGGGGGCTAGCACAGATACGCAGTATTTT. It specifies CASRAGASTDTQYF.

The table lists this clone with a few counts. V gene TRBV2 combines with J gene TRBJ2-5; 9 bases match TRBD1. CDR3 length equals 12 residues. CDR1 SNHLY and CDR2 FYNNEI come from the germline V gene. J was trimmed by 2 bases and V by 9 bases; bases with no gene match: 1. The CDR3 protein is CASGTGQETQYF. CDR3 DNA sequence: TGTGCCAGTGGGACAGGGCAAGAGACCCAGTACTTC. The variable domain in full, with the rest retrieved from reference TRBV2 and TRBJ2-5, is EPEVTQTPSHQVTQMGQEVILRCVPISNHLYFYWYRQILGQKVEFLVSFYNNEISEKSEIFDDQFSVERPDGSNFTLKIRSTKLEDSAMYFCASGTGQETQYFGPGTRLLVL.

This clone was counted between two and nine times. The chain has TRBV7-2 and TRBJ1-2; D call uncertain. The CDR3 sequence is 12 residues long. V was pared by 5 bases and J by 4 bases, with 8 bases between. The germline gives CDR1 SGHTA, CDR2 FQGNSA. The CDR3 protein is CASSPDFYGYTF. The CDR3 DNA follows: TGTGCCAGCAGCCCGGACTTCTATGGCTACACCTTC. Complete variable domain (other parts from reference TRBV7-2 and TRBJ1-2): GAGVSQSPSNKVTEKGKDVELRCDPISGHTALYWYRQSLGQGLEFLIYFQGNSAPDKSGLPSDRFSAERTGGSVSTLTIQRTQQEDSAVYLCASSPDFYGYTFGSGTRLTVV.